Shown below are 13 T cell receptor beta chains from a single sample sequenced in a study of blood T cell repertoires in COVID-19. Measured with immunoSEQ multiplex PCR; TCRdb has only the in-frame clones, and not every one. The profile shows about 480,000 clones, approximately 91% of them singletons. Input material: PBMCs or T cells enriched from blood (not recorded which). Source of these receptors: a woman aged 55-70 years who had recovered from COVID-19.

The chain employs TRBV5-1 and TRBJ2-3; D is perhaps TRBD1 (5 bases). CDR3 length: 15 residues. Trimming removed 2 bases from V and 2 bases from J, with 12 bases in between. Germline values: CDR1 SGHRS, CDR2 YFSETQ. DNA for the CDR3: TGCGCCAGCAGCTTCAGGGCTGGGAACACAGATACGCAGTATTTT. It encodes CASSFRAGNTDTQYF.

V and J are TRBV6-5 and TRBJ1-2, with 11 bases fitting TRBD1. The junction had 8 bases not matched to a gene; V was cut back by 4 bases and J by 7 bases. Germline V lookup: CDR1 MNHEY, CDR2 SVGAGI. The CDR3 extends over 15 amino acids. CDR3 amino acids: CASSSPGQGEFGYTF. The CDR3 DNA sequence: TGTGCCAGCAGTTCACCGGGACAGGGGGAATTTGGCTACACCTTC.

The V gene is TRBV10-1, the J gene TRBJ1-1; maybe TRBD1 (5 bases). The germline CDR1 and CDR2 sequences are WNHNN and SYGVQD (reference sequence). The ends were cut back, 8 bases at V and 5 bases at J, with 30 bases in the middle. This CDR3 contains 18 residues. The DNA for the CDR3 is TGCGCCAGCTCCCATTCTCCATCCAGGGTAACCTCGAGGACTGAAGCTTTCTTT. Amino acid sequence: CASSHSPSRVTSRTEAFF.

The chain's CDR3 is CASSIYRDTGELFF. CDR3 sequence (DNA): TGTGCCAGCAGTATCTACAGGGACACCGGGGAGCTGTTTTTT. This rearrangement joins TRBV2 to TRBJ2-2; D might be TRBD1 (6 bases). V lost 5 bases to trimming and J lost 3 bases, with 10 bases between them. The length of the CDR3 is 14 residues. Germline loops: CDR1 SNHLY, CDR2 FYNNEI.

This sequence joins TRBV7-8 and TRBJ2-1, with 7 bases lining up with TRBD1. With 4 bases clipped from V and 5 bases from J, the junction kept 5 bases outside the gene matches. Germline values: CDR1 SGHVS, CDR2 FQNEAQ. The CDR3 covers 14 residues. For the CDR3, the DNA is TGTGCCAGCAGCTGGTACGGGACAGACAATGAGCAGTTCTTC. It yields the protein CASSWYGTDNEQFF.

The chain combines TRBV2 with TRBJ2-3, with a possible D match to TRBD2 (6 bases). Germline CDR1 reads SNHLY; CDR2 reads FYNNEI. This CDR3 is 13 amino acids long. Trimming took 5 bases from V and 1 from J, leaving 7 bases between them. The CDR3 sequence: CASSSSGTDTQYF. CDR3 in DNA: TGTGCCAGCAGTTCTAGCGGCACAGATACGCAGTATTTT.

This rearrangement joins TRBV28 to TRBJ1-6; 11 positions match TRBD1. V lost 10 bases and J lost 8; bases outside the gene matches: 7. CDR1 is MDHEN and CDR2 is SYDVKM in the germline V gene. This CDR3 has 14 residues. As DNA, the CDR3 is TGTGCCAATCGGGACAGGGGGTATGATTCACCCCTCCACTTT. Amino acid sequence: CANRDRGYDSPLHF.

The V and J genes are TRBV27 and TRBJ2-1; TRBD1 matches 8 bases. This CDR3 is built from 16 residues. Germline trimming cut 8 bases from V and 4 bases from J; bases unmatched to any gene: 13. The germline V gene encodes CDR1 MNHEY and CDR2 SMNVEV (reference sequence). The CDR3 DNA sequence: TGTGCCAGCTTTAGTTACCGAGGACAGGGATACAATGAGCAGTTCTTC. Protein: CASFSYRGQGYNEQFF.

V gene TRBV7-7 combines with J gene TRBJ2-2; D possibly corresponds to TRBD1 (6 bases). The CDR3 covers 15 residues. Germline CDR1 SSHAT, CDR2 FNYEAQ (reference sequence). Trimming took 5 bases from V and 5 from J, leaving 15 bases between them. CDR3 in DNA: TGTGCCAGCAGCCCCGGGACATTGGCAACCGGGGAGCTGTTTTTT. It is translated as CASSPGTLATGELFF.

The chain uses TRBV30 and TRBJ1-2; no reliable D call. V was trimmed by 0 bases and J by 0 bases, leaving 11 bases between them. The CDR3 is 15 residues long. In germline, CDR1 is GTSNPN, CDR2 SVGIG (reference sequence). As DNA, the CDR3 is TGTGCCTGGAGTGTCCAGAGACAATCTAACTATGGCTACACCTTC. This codes for CAWSVQRQSNYGYTF.

The rearrangement links TRBV12-5 to TRBJ2-1; 11 positions match TRBD2. CDR1 is LGHNT and CDR2 is FRNRAP in the germline V gene. This CDR3 spans 15 amino acids. V shed 2 bases and J 7 bases; nucleotides not matched to a gene: 4. The CDR3 DNA is TGTGCTAGTGGTTTGTGGGCTAGCGGGGGGAATGAGCAGTTCTTC. This sequence encodes CASGLWASGGNEQFF.

The chain joins TRBV5-1 to TRBJ2-7; TRBD1 aligns across 10 bases. The germline V gene encodes CDR1 SGHRS and CDR2 YFSETQ. The J segment lost 7 bases and the V segment lost 1 base, leaving 14 bases of the junction unmatched. The CDR3 sequence is 17 residues long. Written as DNA, the CDR3 is TGCGCCAGCAGCTTGTCATCGCCGGGACAGGGGTTTGGGGAGCAGTACGTC. Protein sequence: CASSLSSPGQGFGEQYV.

V gene TRBV19 combines with J gene TRBJ1-2, with 8 positions matching TRBD1. The CDR3 totals 14 residues. V was pared by 6 bases and J by 2 bases, with 5 bases of the junction left unmatched. The V gene's germline CDR1 is LNHDA and CDR2 SQIVND (reference sequence). CDR3 residues: CASRRQGINYGYTF. The CDR3 coding sequence is TGTGCCAGTAGACGACAGGGGATCAACTATGGCTACACCTTC. The full variable domain, in which reference TRBV19 and TRBJ1-2 provide the parts outside the CDR3, is DGGITQSPKYLFRKEGQNVTLSCEQNLNHDAMYWYRQDPGQGLRLIYYSQIVNDFQKGDIAEGYSVSREKKESFPLTVTSAQKNPTAFYLCASRRQGINYGYTFGSGTRLTVV.